This T cell receptor beta chain was sequenced for a study of identical twins. TCRdb analysed the 5' RACE reads with MiXCR anew, one entry per CDR3 protein. Among about 210,000 distinct CDR3 sequences listed, 9.4% were seen once. In its sample, this clonotype was seen a few times. The clonotype comes from a woman between 18 and 30 years old in good health. Sequencing was done on a sample of memory (CD45RO+) T cells sorted from blood.

Written as DNA, the CDR3 is TGTGCCACCAGCAGAGAAGGGTTAGCGGACAACTACGAGCAGTACTTC. Amino acid sequence: CATSREGLADNYEQYF. J is TRBJ2-7 and V is TRBV15; tentatively, D is TRBD2 (6 bases). This CDR3 contains 16 residues. V gave up 0 bases and J gave up 3 bases, with 15 bases separating them. CDR1 is LNHNV, CDR2 YYDKDF, per germline (reference sequence).